This TCR beta chain was identified during a study of cytomegalovirus exposure and HLA in healthy donors. A multiplex PCR was run with 60 Vbeta primers and 13 Jbeta primers. TCRdb's table, derived via immunoSEQ multiplex PCR, lists solely in-frame clones and lacks some. The repertoire holds tens of thousands of clones, with 65% to 85% as singletons. The CDR3 totals 16 residues. CDR1 and CDR2 from the germline V gene are SGHVS and FQNEAQ. Trimming removed 1 base from V and 5 bases from J; junction bases left unmatched: 11. This clone turned up a few times. This sequence originates from a woman between 40 and 55 years old in good health and CMV-seropositive. The chain employs TRBV7-8 and TRBJ2-7; 7 nucleotides agree with TRBD2. What was sequenced was PBMCs. The CDR3 DNA is TGTGCCAGCAGCTTAGTGGGGGGAGGGATAAACCACGAGCAGTACTTC. Protein product: CASSLVGGGINHEQYF.